The next 13 T cell receptor beta chains were all read from a single sample in a study of T cell repertoires in cytomegalovirus infection. TCRdb passed the reads through MiXCR, listing each CDR3 protein once. Of hundreds of thousands of distinct CDR3 sequences in the sample, roughly a third were seen once. No antigens are known for them. Sample: cultured PBMCs, taken from culture after CMV antigen stimulation. The receptors were gathered from a human donor in good health (CMV status not recorded). Some clones in this sample may be carry-over from other donors' samples.

The chain recombines TRBV19 with TRBJ1-1; D is unresolved. The germline CDR1 and CDR2 sequences are LNHDA and SQIVND (reference sequence). V lost 5 bases and J 2 bases, leaving 21 bases between the germline ends. There are 17 residues in the CDR3. The CDR3 nucleotides are TGTGCCAGTAGTGAACAAGCCCGTGAACCCACCAACACTGAAGCTTTCTTT. Encoded protein: CASSEQAREPTNTEAFF. Looking up the rest from reference TRBV19 and TRBJ1-1 gives the full variable domain: DGGITQSPKYLFRKEGQNVTLSCEQNLNHDAMYWYRQDPGQGLRLIYYSQIVNDFQKGDIAEGYSVSREKKESFPLTVTSAQKNPTAFYLCASSEQAREPTNTEAFFGQGTRLTVV.

The rearrangement links TRBV7-3 to TRBJ2-1; 8 bases align to TRBD2. The V segment lost 2 bases and the J segment 5 bases; nucleotides outside the gene matches: 2. Germline lookup yields CDR1 SGHTA and CDR2 FQGTGA. The CDR3 has 14 amino acids. DNA for the CDR3: TGTGCCAGCAGCTTACAACTAGCGGACAATGAGCAGTTCTTC. Amino acids: CASSLQLADNEQFF.

V is TRBV28 and J is TRBJ1-2, with 8 bases identical to TRBD1. Germline V lookup: CDR1 MDHEN, CDR2 SYDVKM. Unmatched junction bases numbered 11, after V lost 2 bases and J lost 3 bases. The CDR3 totals 17 residues. The CDR3 loop reads CASSLVARAGGDYGYTF. CDR3 bases: TGTGCCAGCAGTTTAGTAGCAAGGGCAGGGGGCGACTATGGCTACACCTTC.

The chain is built from TRBV7-2 and TRBJ1-5; 10 nucleotides agree with TRBD1. This CDR3 comprises 16 residues. J was trimmed by 0 bases and V by 5 bases; bases with no gene match: 4. Germline V gene sequence: CDR1 SGHTA, CDR2 FQGNSA. DNA of the CDR3: TGTGCCAGCAGCCTAAGGACAGGGGGTAGCAATCAGCCCCAGCATTTT. It is translated as CASSLRTGGSNQPQHF.

The chain joins TRBV5-1 to TRBJ2-1; 12 nucleotides line up with TRBD2. The trim removed 5 bases at V and 7 bases at J, leaving 4 bases unmatched. CDR3 length: 14 amino acids. Germline CDR1 SGHRS, CDR2 YFSETQ. The CDR3 reads CASRTSGRLNEQFF. The CDR3, as DNA: TGCGCCAGCAGGACTAGCGGGAGACTGAATGAGCAGTTCTTC. The full variable domain, its missing parts supplied by reference TRBV5-1 and TRBJ2-1, is KAGVTQTPRYLIKTRGQQVTLSCSPISGHRSVSWYQQTPGQGLQFLFEYFSETQRNKGNFPGRFSGRQFSNSRSEMNVSTLELGDSALYLCASRTSGRLNEQFFGPGTRLTVL.

This clonotype has just a few counts. The genes are TRBV20-1 and TRBJ1-1, with D uncertain. Germline CDR1 DFQATT, CDR2 SNEGSKA (reference sequence). Trimming removed 1 base from V and 10 bases from J, with 16 bases in between. The CDR3 spans 13 residues. This chain's CDR3 is CSARGTLSGRAFF. In DNA form, the CDR3 reads TGCAGTGCTAGAGGCACTTTAAGTGGAAGAGCTTTCTTT.

There are a few counts of this clonotype. The chain combines TRBV20-1 with TRBJ2-1, with 9 nucleotides matching TRBD2. CDR3 length: 14 amino acids. Per the germline V gene, CDR1 is DFQATT and CDR2 is SNEGSKA (reference sequence). V shed 5 bases and J 7 bases; nucleotides not matched to a gene: 9. CDR3 coding DNA: TGCAGTGCTGATAGCGGGAGAGGGTATAATGAGCAGTTCTTC. Amino acid sequence: CSADSGRGYNEQFF.

DNA of the CDR3: TGCAGTGCTAGACCCCTGCGGGAGGGGAATGAGCAGTTCTTC. Residues: CSARPLREGNEQFF. The rearrangement uses TRBV20-1 and TRBJ2-1; 9 bases agree with TRBD2. Germline values: CDR1 DFQATT, CDR2 SNEGSKA (reference sequence). The CDR3 extends over 14 amino acids. V shed 2 bases and J 7 bases; nucleotides not matched to a gene: 6.

This clonotype is labeled as medium-sized (0.01 to 0.1%). The chain uses TRBV7-2 and TRBJ1-2, with TRBD1 matching over 10 bases. Germline V gene data show CDR1 as SGHTA and CDR2 as FQGNSA. V shed 5 bases and J 7 bases; nucleotides not matched to a gene: 7. There are 14 residues in the CDR3. The CDR3 coding sequence is TGTGCCAGCAGCATGACAGGGGGCATACGTGGCTACACCTTC. Protein product: CASSMTGGIRGYTF.

In its sample, this clonotype was seen once. This rearrangement joins TRBV6-1 to TRBJ2-3; 11 bases are a match to TRBD2. Trimming at V came to 4 bases and at J to 4 bases, leaving 7 bases not matched to a gene. The CDR3 covers 16 residues. CDR1 MNHNS and CDR2 SASEGT come from the germline V gene. The chain's CDR3 is CASSVTSGSVADTQYF. In nucleotides, the CDR3 is TGTGCCAGCAGTGTAACTAGCGGGAGTGTGGCAGATACGCAGTATTTT.

This chain joins TRBV12-3 or TRBV12-4 and TRBJ2-2, with unresolved D. The CDR3 is 15 residues long. The V gene lost 0 bases and the J gene lost 6 bases, with 11 bases spanning the gap. The CDR3 nucleotides are TGTGCCAGCAGTTTAGCGACTCAGGCGGCCGGGGAGCTGTTTTTT. Its translation: CASSLATQAAGELFF.

This chain joins TRBV20-1 and TRBJ1-2, with a tentative D call TRBD1 (6 bases). The germline V and J ends were trimmed by 6 bases and 5 bases, with 22 bases remaining between them. CDR3 size: 15 residues. Germline-derived CDR1 and CDR2 are DFQATT and SNEGSKA (reference sequence). The CDR3 DNA reads as TGCAGTGCCCCCCTCCCTCAGGGGAGGGGGTATGGCTACACCTTC. Translating gives CSAPLPQGRGYGYTF.

The J gene is TRBJ1-1, the V gene TRBV7-6, with D possibly being TRBD1 (5 bases). V was trimmed by 5 bases and J by 4 bases, leaving 14 bases between them. In germline, CDR1 is SGHVS, CDR2 FNYEAQ. The CDR3 consists of 14 residues. The CDR3 here is CASSRAGGGTEAFF. The CDR3 DNA reads TGTGCCAGCAGCCGCGCCGGGGGTGGCACTGAAGCTTTCTTT.